The rows below give T cell receptor beta chains drawn from one sample of a study of blood T cell repertoires in COVID-19. TCRdb keeps only in-frame clones here, not all; method: immunoSEQ multiplex PCR. Of roughly 120,000 clones listed, around nine tenths are singletons. Sample: peripheral blood. These receptors were obtained from a man between 50 and 59 years old with COVID-19, enrolled during active disease. Each CDR3 is given with its conserved first and last residue. The D gene is left open where the match is weak. Some rows mark clone size as missing; the rest say once, few, many or name a class of expanded clone.

j_call,cdr3_length,v_call,clone_size,d_call,cdr3_aa,cdr3_nt
TRBJ2-5,15,TRBV10-3,NA,NA,CAISDVVDFRETQYF,TGTGCCATCAGTGATGTGGTAGATTTTCGAGAGACCCAGTACTTC
TRBJ1-4,14,TRBV6-1,NA,NA,CASSEDRVSGKLFF,TGTGCCAGCAGTGAAGACAGGGTTTCGGGAAAACTGTTTTTT
TRBJ2-1,13,TRBV9,NA,NA,CASSVQAENEQFF,TGTGCCAGCAGCGTACAAGCGGAGAATGAGCAGTTCTTC
TRBJ1-6,13,TRBV12-3/TRBV12-4,NA,TRBD1,CASSGQGGSPLHF,TGTGCCAGCAGTGGACAGGGGGGTTCACCCCTCCACTTT
TRBJ1-2,11,TRBV19,NA,NA,CASSSDYGYTF,TGTGCCAGTAGTTCAGACTATGGCTACACCTTC
TRBJ2-3,18,TRBV19,NA,TRBD1,CASRTSGTGVRGTDTQYF,TGTGCCAGTAGGACCTCCGGGACAGGGGTTCGGGGCACAGATACGCAGTATTTT
TRBJ2-5,13,TRBV30,NA,NA,CAWSGPDQETQYF,TGTGCCTGGAGTGGTCCGGACCAAGAGACCCAGTACTTC
TRBJ2-1,16,TRBV7-6,NA,NA,CASSLGGGNYYNEQFF,TGTGCCAGCAGCTTAGGTGGGGGGAACTACTACAATGAGCAGTTCTTC
TRBJ1-2,14,TRBV19,NA,NA,CASSISADNYGYTF,TGTGCCAGTAGTATCTCGGCGGATAACTATGGCTACACCTTC
TRBJ2-7,13,TRBV29-1,NA,NA,CSVVQGLAYEQYF,TGCAGCGTTGTGCAGGGCCTCGCCTACGAGCAGTACTTC
TRBJ1-6,15,TRBV7-2,NA,NA,CASSSSITYNSPLHF,TGTGCCAGCAGCTCGTCGATTACATATAATTCACCCCTCCACTTT
TRBJ2-7,15,TRBV18,NA,NA,CASSPRQGSSYEQYF,TGTGCCAGCTCACCTCGTCAGGGGAGCTCCTACGAGCAGTACTTC
TRBJ2-3,16,TRBV11-2,NA,NA,CASSLGLSRLTDTQYF,TGTGCCAGCAGCTTAGGATTGTCGCGGCTCACAGATACGCAGTATTTT
TRBJ2-5,13,TRBV19,NA,NA,CASSIMREETQYF,TGTGCCAGTAGTATTATGAGGGAAGAGACCCAGTACTTC
TRBJ2-7,15,TRBV12-5,NA,TRBD1,CASGSMDRVYHEQYF,TGTGCTAGTGGTTCGATGGACAGGGTCTACCACGAGCAGTACTTC
TRBJ2-7,12,TRBV28,NA,NA,CASSPPGVEQYF,TGTGCCAGCAGCCCCCCGGGGGTCGAGCAGTACTTC
TRBJ2-1,17,TRBV4-1,NA,TRBD2,CASSTRLAGEKLGEQFF,TGCGCCAGCAGCACACGACTAGCGGGAGAAAAACTTGGTGAGCAGTTCTTC
TRBJ1-3,16,TRBV7-6,few,NA,CASSSTGTNSGNTIYF,TGTGCCAGCAGCTCGACCGGGACTAACTCTGGAAACACCATATATTTT
TRBJ2-4,15,TRBV28,NA,TRBD2,CASSLIGEGKNIQYF,TGTGCCAGCAGTTTAATAGGGGAGGGCAAAAACATTCAGTACTTC
TRBJ2-1,15,TRBV6-5,NA,NA,CASSGSSAGYNEQFF,TGTGCCAGCAGCGGGTCTTCTGCTGGGTACAATGAGCAGTTCTTC
TRBJ2-7,16,TRBV5-4,once,TRBD2,CASSLGGRSVNYEQYF,TGTGCCAGCAGCTTGGGCGGGAGAAGCGTTAACTACGAGCAGTACTTC
TRBJ2-1,18,TRBV3-1/TRBV3-2,NA,TRBD2,CASSQGVLAGGSYNEQFF,TGTGCCAGCAGCCAGGGAGTTCTAGCGGGGGGCTCCTACAATGAGCAGTTCTTC
TRBJ2-1,16,TRBV5-4,once,TRBD2,CASSTLTSGIYDEQFF,TGTGCCAGCAGCACACTAACTAGCGGGATCTACGATGAGCAGTTCTTC
TRBJ1-1,14,TRBV4-1,NA,NA,CASSPKPSGGEAFF,TGCGCCAGCAGCCCGAAGCCCTCCGGGGGTGAAGCTTTCTTT
TRBJ1-1,12,TRBV19,once,NA,CASQGRGGEAFF,TGTGCCAGTCAGGGTAGGGGCGGTGAAGCTTTCTTT
TRBJ2-5,15,TRBV5-4,once,TRBD1,CASRSGTGPQETQYF,TGTGCCAGCAGGTCCGGGACAGGACCCCAAGAGACCCAGTACTTC
TRBJ2-2,14,TRBV30,NA,TRBD2,CAWRLAGNTGELFF,TGTGCCTGGAGACTAGCGGGTAACACCGGGGAGCTGTTTTTT
TRBJ2-5,15,TRBV4-1,NA,TRBD2,CASSSASGGKETQYF,TGCGCCAGCAGCTCCGCTAGCGGGGGTAAAGAGACCCAGTACTTC
TRBJ1-5,14,TRBV19,NA,NA,CASSGAGLVQPQHF,TGTGCCAGTAGTGGAGCTGGTTTGGTCCAGCCCCAGCATTTT
TRBJ1-2,18,TRBV5-1,NA,NA,CASSLDGGHGQTNYGYTF,TGCGCCAGCAGCTTGGACGGCGGGCACGGGCAGACTAACTATGGCTACACCTTC
TRBJ2-2,16,TRBV9,NA,NA,CASSDLSGSNTGELFF,TGTGCCAGCAGCGATTTAAGCGGGTCGAACACCGGGGAGCTGTTTTTT
TRBJ1-5,15,TRBV5-6,NA,TRBD1,CASSSWDSPYQPQHF,TGTGCCAGCAGCTCGTGGGACAGCCCTTATCAGCCCCAGCATTTT
TRBJ2-3,13,TRBV7-3,NA,NA,CASSFQGTDTQYF,TGTGCCAGCAGCTTCCAGGGCACAGATACGCAGTATTTT
TRBJ2-1,16,TRBV5-1,NA,TRBD2,CASSSPSGGNYNEQFF,TGCGCCAGCAGCAGCCCTAGCGGGGGAAACTACAATGAGCAGTTCTTC
TRBJ2-1,16,TRBV3-1/TRBV3-2,NA,NA,CASSQDLAGTYNEQFF,TGTGCCAGCAGCCAAGATTTGGCAGGGACCTACAATGAGCAGTTCTTC
TRBJ1-2,13,TRBV4-3,NA,TRBD1,CASSQGQGEGYTF,TGCGCCAGCAGCCAAGGACAGGGGGAAGGCTACACCTTC